The subject of this entry is one TCR beta chain. The data derive from a study of cytomegalovirus exposure and HLA in healthy donors. Measured with immunoSEQ multiplex PCR; TCRdb has only the in-frame clones, and not every one. The top ten clones hold about 0.85% of a sample with about 280,000 clones, around 89% of them seen once. The CDR3 spans 14 residues. V dropped 2 bases and J dropped 0 bases, with 8 bases sitting between them. CDR1 and CDR2 from the germline V gene are SGHNT and YYREEE (reference sequence). The sample taken for sequencing was PBMCs. V is TRBV5-4 and J is TRBJ1-1, with TRBD1 as a possible D gene (6 bases). This TCR was sampled from a woman aged 18-29 years in good health and CMV-seronegative. The CDR3 sequence is CASSFGGLNTEAFF. In DNA form, the CDR3 reads TGTGCCAGCAGCTTCGGGGGGCTGAACACTGAAGCTTTCTTT.